These 12 T cell receptor beta chains were all obtained from the same sample, sequenced in a study of OX40 agonist ivuxolimab in advanced cancers. The table came from immunoSEQ multiplex PCR; TCRdb's copy has only in-frame clones and leaves some out. The sample has tens of thousands of clones; approximately 86% are singletons. The sample consisted of CD4+ or CD8+ T cells sorted from blood, taken in a trial of the OX40 agonist ivuxolimab. The receptor source for this set is an adult with an advanced solid tumor such as melanoma, head and neck, liver or kidney cancer.

This clone showed up just once. The V call is TRBV9, the J call TRBJ2-1; 8 bases map to TRBD1. Germline loops: CDR1 SGDLS, CDR2 YYNGEE. The CDR3 extends over 15 amino acids. Unmatched junction bases numbered 9, after V lost 2 bases and J lost 8 bases. This CDR3 reads CASSVGAGGGDEQFF. CDR3 DNA: TGTGCCAGCAGCGTTGGGGCAGGGGGCGGTGATGAGCAGTTCTTC. Filled out from reference TRBV9 and TRBJ2-1, the complete variable domain reads DSGVTQTPKHLITATGQRVTLRCSPRSGDLSVYWYQQSLDQGLQFLIQYYNGEERAKGNILERFSAQQFPDLHSELNLSSLELGDSALYFCASSVGAGGGDEQFFGPGTRLTVL.

The rearrangement uses TRBV28 and TRBJ2-7, with unresolved D. The ends were cut back, 5 bases at V and 4 bases at J, with 3 bases in the middle. The length of the CDR3 is 10 residues. Germline CDR1 MDHEN, CDR2 SYDVKM. For the CDR3, the DNA is TGTGCCAGCAGTAGATACGAGCAGTACTTC. Translated: CASSRYEQYF.

This chain uses TRBV4-2 with TRBJ1-4; D gene unclear. CDR1 is LGHNA, CDR2 YNFKEQ, per germline. The CDR3 runs to 18 residues. V lost 0 bases and J 6 bases, leaving 20 bases between the germline ends. The CDR3 DNA is TGTGCCAGCAGCCAAGAAGGACGGAGAGATAAGAGATATGAAAAACTGTTTTTT. It specifies CASSQEGRRDKRYEKLFF.

The genes are TRBV7-9 and TRBJ2-1, with 9 bases lining up with TRBD2. The junction had 11 bases not matched to a gene; V was cut back by 5 bases and J by 6 bases. The CDR3 runs 16 residues. CDR1 and CDR2 from the germline V gene are SEHNR and FQNEAQ (reference sequence). Written as DNA, the CDR3 is TGTGCCAGCAGCCCTCACGCGGGAGGGGTTCTCAATGAGCAGTTCTTC. Encoded protein: CASSPHAGGVLNEQFF.

CDR3 in DNA: TGCGCCAGCAGCTTGGGGGCAGGGGGCCTCACAGATACGCAGTATTTT. Translated: CASSLGAGGLTDTQYF. V is TRBV5-1 and J is TRBJ2-3; 8 nucleotides line up with TRBD1. The CDR3 length is 16 residues. CDR1 and CDR2 from the germline V gene are SGHRS and YFSETQ. V shed 0 bases, J shed 2 bases, and the junction held 5 bases outside the gene matches.

The chain couples TRBV5-4 to TRBJ2-5; D is possibly TRBD1 or TRBD2 (6 bases each). The V end lost 5 bases, the J end lost 5 bases, and 13 bases lay between the germline ends. The CDR3 loop spans 13 amino acids. Germline V gene data show CDR1 as SGHNT and CDR2 as YYREEE (reference sequence). The CDR3 region has the DNA TGTGCCAGCAGTCCGGGGGCCGGGGAGACCCAGTACTTC. Protein: CASSPGAGETQYF.

The gene calls are TRBV28 and TRBJ2-4; tentatively, D is TRBD2 (6 bases). Deletions cut 3 bases from V and 0 bases from J, with 9 bases between. The CDR3 is 15 residues long. Germline CDR1 reads MDHEN; CDR2 reads SYDVKM. The chain's CDR3 is CASSFEGLAKNIQYF. The CDR3 DNA sequence: TGTGCCAGCAGTTTCGAGGGACTAGCCAAAAACATTCAGTACTTC.

This sequence joins TRBV29-1 and TRBJ2-7, with D tentatively TRBD1 or TRBD2 (5 bases each). Trimming pared 4 bases from V and 0 bases from J, leaving 10 bases between. There are 13 residues in the CDR3. CDR1 and CDR2 (germline): SQVTM, ANQGSEA. CDR3 DNA sequence: TGCAGCGTTGGGGACCGCAGCTCCTACGAGCAGTACTTC. Residues: CSVGDRSSYEQYF.

CDR3 sequence reads: CASSQDGNGLGGNTIYF. The CDR3 region has the DNA TGCGCCAGCAGCCAAGATGGAAACGGACTTGGAGGAAACACCATATATTTT. The chain is built from TRBV4-1 and TRBJ1-3; no clear D. Germline V lookup: CDR1 MGHRA, CDR2 YSYEKL. The CDR3 is 17 amino acids. V was cut by 0 bases and J by 4 bases, with 16 bases left in between.

The chain links TRBV19 to TRBJ2-1; TRBD1 might be the D (5 bases). Deletions cut 7 bases from V and 4 bases from J, with 11 bases between. The germline CDR1 and CDR2 sequences are LNHDA and SQIVND (reference sequence). The CDR3 length is 13 residues. CDR3 sequence: CASMQGFYNEQFF. The CDR3 DNA follows: TGTGCCAGTATGCAGGGTTTTTACAATGAGCAGTTCTTC. Supplemented by reference TRBV19 and TRBJ2-1, the full variable domain reads DGGITQSPKYLFRKEGQNVTLSCEQNLNHDAMYWYRQDPGQGLRLIYYSQIVNDFQKGDIAEGYSVSREKKESFPLTVTSAQKNPTAFYLCASMQGFYNEQFFGPGTRLTVL.

This clone was found once. J is TRBJ2-3 and V is TRBV9; D possibly corresponds to TRBD1 (6 bases). There are 13 residues in the CDR3. The germline gives CDR1 SGDLS, CDR2 YYNGEE. V was shortened by 4 bases and J by 2 bases, with 8 bases between the two germline ends. The CDR3 DNA sequence: TGTGCCAGCAGCCGGGACATCACAGATACGCAGTATTTT. Translation: CASSRDITDTQYF.

The chain combines TRBV14 with TRBJ2-2; D is ambiguous. This CDR3 is 15 amino acids long. V was pared by 4 bases and J by 0 bases, with 9 bases between. Per the germline V gene, CDR1 is SGHDN and CDR2 is FVKESK. The CDR3 loop is CASSRQTANTGELFF. The CDR3 bases are TGTGCCAGCAGCCGCCAAACTGCGAACACCGGGGAGCTGTTTTTT.